This T cell receptor beta chain was documented in a study of cytomegalovirus exposure and HLA in healthy donors. Study-wide context: Assignment to the Caucasian-associated ancestry cluster applied to around 76% of the approximately 380 genotyped donors.

As concerns this clone: Its antigen is not known.

The ends lost 5 bases at V and 3 bases at J; junction bases unmatched: 5. The CDR3 is made up of 15 amino acids. Germline-derived CDR1 and CDR2 are MNHEY and SVGAGI. Whole-study findings and limits: The number of N-insertions in an Asian-associated ancestry cluster was reportedly below the roughly 700-donor mean in a later analysis. The study found most TCR sequences rare, yet found some public TCRs in many donors. Prediction of most subjects' HLA-A and HLA-B alleles by TCR beta sequences was reportedly accurate.

Primers for the PCR totalled 60 Vbeta and 13 Jbeta. Using immunoSEQ multiplex PCR, the repertoire was profiled, and TCRdb retains in-frame clones only, with some absent. The sample lists some 150,000 clones; 77% were seen once. V gene TRBV6-5 combines with J gene TRBJ2-7; 12 bases match TRBD1. This clonotype was obtained from a woman aged 25 to 39 in good health and CMV-seronegative. Sequencing was done on a sample of PBMCs. The chain's CDR3 is CASSPGQGAIYEQYF. The CDR3 coding sequence is TGTGCCAGCAGTCCGGGACAGGGGGCGATCTACGAGCAGTACTTC.